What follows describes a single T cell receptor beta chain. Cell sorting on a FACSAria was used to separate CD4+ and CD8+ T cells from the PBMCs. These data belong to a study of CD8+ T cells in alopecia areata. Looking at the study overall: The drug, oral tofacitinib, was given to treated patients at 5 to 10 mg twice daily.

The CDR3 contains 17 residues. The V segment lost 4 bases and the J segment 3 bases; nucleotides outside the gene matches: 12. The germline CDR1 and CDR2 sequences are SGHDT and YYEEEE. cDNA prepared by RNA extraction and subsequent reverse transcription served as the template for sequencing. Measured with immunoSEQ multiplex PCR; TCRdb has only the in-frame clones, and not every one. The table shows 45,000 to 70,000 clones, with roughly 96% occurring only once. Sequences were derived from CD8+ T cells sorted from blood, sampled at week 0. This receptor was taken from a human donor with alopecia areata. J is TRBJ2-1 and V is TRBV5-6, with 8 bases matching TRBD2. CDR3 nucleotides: TGTGCCAGCAGCCCGAGCGGGGGCCTTAACTTCTACAATGAGCAGTTCTTC. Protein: CASSPSGGLNFYNEQFF.